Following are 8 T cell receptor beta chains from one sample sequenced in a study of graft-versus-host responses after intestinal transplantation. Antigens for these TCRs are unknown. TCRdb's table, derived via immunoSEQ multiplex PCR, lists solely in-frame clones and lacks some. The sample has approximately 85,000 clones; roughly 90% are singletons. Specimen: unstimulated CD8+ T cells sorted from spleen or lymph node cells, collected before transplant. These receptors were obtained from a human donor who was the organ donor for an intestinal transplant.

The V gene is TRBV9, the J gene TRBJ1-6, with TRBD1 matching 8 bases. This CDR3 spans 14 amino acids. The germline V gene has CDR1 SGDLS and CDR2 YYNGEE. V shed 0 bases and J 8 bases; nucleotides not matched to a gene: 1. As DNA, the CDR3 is TGTGCCAGCAGCGTAGCAGGGGGCGATTCACCCCTCCACTTT. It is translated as CASSVAGGDSPLHF.

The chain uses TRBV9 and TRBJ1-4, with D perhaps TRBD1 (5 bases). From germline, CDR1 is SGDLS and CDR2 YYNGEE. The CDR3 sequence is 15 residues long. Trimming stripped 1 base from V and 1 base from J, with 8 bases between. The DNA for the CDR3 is TGTGCCAGCAGCGTAAGAAGGGGAACTAATGAAAAACTGTTTTTT. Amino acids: CASSVRRGTNEKLFF.

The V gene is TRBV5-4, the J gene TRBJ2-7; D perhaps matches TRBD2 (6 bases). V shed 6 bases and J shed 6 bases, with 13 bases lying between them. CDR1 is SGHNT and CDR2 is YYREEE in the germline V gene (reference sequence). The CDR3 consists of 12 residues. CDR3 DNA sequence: TGTGCCAGCATCTCTCACGGGGGCGAGCAGTACTTC. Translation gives CASISHGGEQYF.

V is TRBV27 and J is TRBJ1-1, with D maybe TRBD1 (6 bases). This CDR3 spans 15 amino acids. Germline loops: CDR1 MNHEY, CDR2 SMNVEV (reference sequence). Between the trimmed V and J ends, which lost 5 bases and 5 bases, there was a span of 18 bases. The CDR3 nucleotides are TGTGCCAGCAGTGCACCAGAGACAGGCTTGACTGAAGCTTTCTTT. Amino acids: CASSAPETGLTEAFF.

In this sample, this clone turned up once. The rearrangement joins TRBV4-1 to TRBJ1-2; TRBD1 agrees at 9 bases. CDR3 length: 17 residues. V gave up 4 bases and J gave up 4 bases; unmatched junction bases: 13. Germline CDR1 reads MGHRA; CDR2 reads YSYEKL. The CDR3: CASSPFGTGLTLYGYTF. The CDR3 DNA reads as TGCGCCAGCAGCCCCTTCGGGACAGGGTTAACTCTCTATGGCTACACCTTC.

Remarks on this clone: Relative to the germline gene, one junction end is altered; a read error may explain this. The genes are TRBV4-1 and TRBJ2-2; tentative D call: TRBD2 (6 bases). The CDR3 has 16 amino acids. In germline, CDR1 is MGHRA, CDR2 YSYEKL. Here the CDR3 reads CASGLGGPANTGKLFF. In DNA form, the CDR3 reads TGCGCCAGCGGCTTAGGAGGGCCAGCGAACACCGGGAAGCTGTTTTTT.

The chain's CDR3 is CASSYSEGSYEQYF. The CDR3 bases are TGTGCCAGCAGTTACTCAGAGGGGTCCTACGAGCAGTACTTC. This rearrangement joins TRBV6-5 to TRBJ2-7; D is tentatively TRBD1 or TRBD2 (5 bases each). Trimming left V 0 bases short and J 1 base short, with 7 bases between. Germline CDR1 and CDR2: MNHEY and SVGAGI. CDR3 length equals 14 residues.

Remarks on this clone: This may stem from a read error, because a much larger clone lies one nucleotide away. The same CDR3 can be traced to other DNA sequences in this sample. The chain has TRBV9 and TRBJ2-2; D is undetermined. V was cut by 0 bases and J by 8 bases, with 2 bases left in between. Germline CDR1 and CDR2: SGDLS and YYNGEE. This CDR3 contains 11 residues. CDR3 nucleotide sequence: TGTGCCAGCAGCGTAGGGGGGGAGCTGTTTTTT. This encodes CASSVGGELFF.